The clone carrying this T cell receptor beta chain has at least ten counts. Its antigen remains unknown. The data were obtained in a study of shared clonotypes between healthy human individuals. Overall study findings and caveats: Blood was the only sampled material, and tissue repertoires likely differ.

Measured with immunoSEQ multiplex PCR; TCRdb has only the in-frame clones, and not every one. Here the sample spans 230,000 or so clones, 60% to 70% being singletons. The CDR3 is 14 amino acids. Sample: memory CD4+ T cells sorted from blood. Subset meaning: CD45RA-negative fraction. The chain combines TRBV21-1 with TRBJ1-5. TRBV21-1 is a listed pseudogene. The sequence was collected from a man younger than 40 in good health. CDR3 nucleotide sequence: TGTGCCAGCAGCAAAGTAGGGAGCAATCAGCCCCAGCATTTT. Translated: CASSKVGSNQPQHF.